The TCR beta chain under discussion was sequenced for a study of T cell responses to AZD1222 COVID-19 vaccine. Study-wide context: Pooled together were second doses at about 4 or about 12 weeks. The study's findings and limits: Clonal diversity may have been underestimated in mostly white British donors. None of the repertoires were sampled until the peak T cell response had passed.

Clones were sequenced by immunoSEQ multiplex PCR, and TCRdb holds only the in-frame ones, with some missing. The sample holds about 110,000 clones, 85% to 90% seen once. Details on this clone: The target antigen is unknown.

The germline gives CDR1 SGHTA, CDR2 FQGNSA. This CDR3 spans 16 amino acids. The J segment lost 6 bases and the V segment lost 4 bases, leaving 8 bases of the junction unmatched. J is TRBJ2-1 and V is TRBV7-2, with TRBD2 matching 11 bases. Sequencing was performed on peripheral blood, taken on day 0 of AZD1222 vaccination. The receptor's source is an adult in good health. This chain's CDR3 is CASSYIAGGPFNEQFF. CDR3 nucleotide sequence: TGTGCCAGCAGCTACATAGCGGGGGGGCCCTTCAATGAGCAGTTCTTC.